These T cell receptor beta chains were read from a single sample in a study of regulatory T cells in long-lasting Graves disease. Via MiXCR, TCRdb re-called the multiplex PCR reads, giving one row per CDR3 protein. The sample includes about 470,000 distinct CDR3 sequences, roughly 21% of them seen just once. This specimen was peripheral blood mononuclear cells (PBMCs), taken when the disease was refractory, from a patient treated with antithyroid drugs. Receptor source: a female donor with Graves disease. The conserved cysteine and the conserved F or W are not part of the CDR3 here. Each record gives: CDR3 protein, V gene.

SARRQGSDQPQH | TRBV20-1
ASSLAQGTDSPLH | TRBV28
AWNRQNTEAF | TRBV30
ASSQVLGEGETQY | TRBV4-1
ASSSTGTGKDNEQF | TRBV12-3/TRBV12-4
ASSKLTELEQY | TRBV11-2
ASSTGLYTEAF | TRBV6-1
ASSPPLEWAY | TRBV7-9
SVESDRENQPQH | TRBV29-1
ASSPDPTQNEKLF | TRBV5-4
ASRPTRGNQPQH | TRBV27
ASSYSSPLSYEQY | TRBV6-2/TRBV6-3
ASSLVDRVFGKLF | TRBV5-5
ASSYLRDRGLSGANVLT | TRBV6-5
ASSSMGEGDYGYT | TRBV27
ATSRHGSSYEQY | TRBV15
AISGLMAGEKRYNEQF | TRBV10-3
ASSFRGHSSSYNSPLH | TRBV28
ASSETRTGGSPQH | TRBV28
SARDWTGGYT | TRBV20-1
ASRGYRDPSYEQY | TRBV27
ASSDPDTGSNQPQH | TRBV28
ASSTIGTGELF | TRBV19
SARDSTKHSNQPQH | TRBV20-1
ASRYRGGTNEKLF | TRBV2
AWSVQMNTEAF | TRBV30
AISEVGYGYT | TRBV10-3
AWTLAGGGQETQY | TRBV30
ASSYSGDRGYEQY | TRBV6-2/TRBV6-3
ASRIQGAGNTIY | TRBV28
ASSQDWTGVQPQH | TRBV4-1
ASSLAHPPRDYGYT | TRBV28
SAPWGGSGNQPQH | TRBV20-1
SASPPNRDSWNEQF | TRBV20-1
ASSSPILSGRTTTYEQY | TRBV7-2
ASNPYGGGEKLF | TRBV2
ASSILAGAPKQY | TRBV19
ASSLNLASGPAYEQY | TRBV11-2
SARLAGGYTQY | TRBV20-1